This T cell receptor beta chain was retrieved from a study of blood T cell repertoires in COVID-19. About the study: From the United States, Italy and Spain came samples of acute and convalescent COVID-19.

Libraries were prepared by immunoSEQ multiplex PCR; TCRdb keeps only in-frame clonotypes and omits some of them. The sample yields around 450,000 clones, about 90% seen once. Cohorts were determined from participant-reported clinical history. Cohort 3 recovered donors had two negative PCRs, clearance, or symptom resolution. CDR1 is SGHNT and CDR2 is YYREEE in the germline V gene (reference sequence). V shed 0 bases and J shed 5 bases, with 11 bases lying between them. The length of the CDR3 is 15 residues. The sequence was obtained from a man younger than 35 who had recovered from COVID-19. The chain has TRBV5-4 and TRBJ1-4; no reliable D call. The sequencing sample was made of PBMCs or T cells enriched from blood (not recorded which). CDR3 sequence reads: CASSLETTPNEKLFF. The CDR3, as DNA: TGTGCCAGCAGCTTGGAGACTACCCCCAATGAAAAACTGTTTTTT. Full variable domain (outside the CDR3, taken from reference TRBV5-4 and TRBJ1-4): ETGVTQSPTHLIKTRGQQVTLRCSSQSGHNTVSWYQQALGQGPQFIFQYYREEENGRGNFPPRFSGLQFPNYSSELNVNALELDDSALYLCASSLETTPNEKLFFGSGTQLSVL.